This T cell receptor beta chain was captured in a study of T-cell reconstitution after alpha-beta-depleted transplantation in children. Unique molecular identifiers were used to barcode this TCRbeta library. Via MiXCR, TCRdb re-called the PCR reads, giving one row per CDR3 protein. Found here are under 850,000 distinct CDR3 sequences, around 13% of them singletons; the top ten hold roughly 0.77%. The sample consisted of PBMCs, taken before TCRalphabeta/CD19-depleted stem cell transplant. The TCR sequence derives from a girl aged 2-10 years with congenital amegakaryocytic thrombocytopenia, due to receive a stem cell transplant.

The CDR3 coding sequence is TGTGCCAGCACGTCGGGAAAGTCACCCCTCCACTTT. Its protein product is CASTSGKSPLHF. The chain has TRBV27 and TRBJ1-6; D ambiguous. The V and J ends lost 7 bases and 10 bases respectively, with 11 bases between them. The germline CDR1 and CDR2 sequences are MNHEY and SMNVEV (reference sequence). CDR3 length equals 12 residues.